The sample holds many counts of the clone carrying this T cell receptor (beta chain). This entry comes from a study of neurological immune-mediated disorders. Time point reported: longitudinal time-point 3. Each TCR transcript was tagged with a 10-nucleotide random UMI during 5'RACE. One entry per CDR3 protein, called by TCRdb with MiXCR from the 5' RACE reads. The sample includes around 53,000 distinct CDR3 sequences, 7% to 10% of them seen just once. CDR1 SGHRS and CDR2 YFSETQ come from the germline V gene. Trimming removed 1 base at V and 4 bases at J, with 6 bases between. CDR3 size: 12 residues. The chain has TRBV5-1 and TRBJ2-7, with D perhaps TRBD2 (5 bases). The sequence was obtained from a woman aged 40-49 years in good health. Sequenced sample: PBMCs. The CDR3: CASSLSGYEQYF. In DNA form, the CDR3 reads TGCGCCAGCAGCTTGTCGGGGTACGAGCAGTACTTC.